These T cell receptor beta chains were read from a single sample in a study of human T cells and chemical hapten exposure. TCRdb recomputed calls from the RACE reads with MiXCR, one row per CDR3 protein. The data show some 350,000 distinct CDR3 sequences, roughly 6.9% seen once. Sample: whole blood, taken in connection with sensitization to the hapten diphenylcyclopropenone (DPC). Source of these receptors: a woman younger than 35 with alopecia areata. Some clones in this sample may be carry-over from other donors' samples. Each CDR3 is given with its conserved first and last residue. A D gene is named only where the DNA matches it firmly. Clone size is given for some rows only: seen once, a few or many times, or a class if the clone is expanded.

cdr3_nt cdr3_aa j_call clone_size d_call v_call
TGCAGTGCTAGTGGCTTATTTGAAGCTTTCTTT CSASGLFEAFF TRBJ1-1 few . TRBV20-1
TGTGCCAGCAGGGGATGGGCCGGGGAGCTGTTTTTT CASRGWAGELFF TRBJ2-2 many . TRBV6-5
TGTGCCAGCAAAAAGGGAGACAGAAATCCGTCACAAGAGACCCAGTACTTC CASKKGDRNPSQETQYF TRBJ2-5 few . TRBV2
TGTGCCAGCAGTTTTTCTGGGTCACCCCTCCACTTT CASSFSGSPLHF TRBJ1-6 many . TRBV12-3/TRBV12-4
TGCGCCAGCAGCTTGGGGGCCCTGGGGGTAAGCTCCTACGAGCAGTACTTC CASSLGALGVSSYEQYF TRBJ2-7 . . TRBV5-1
TGTGCCAGCAGCTCCAAGGGGGCTAGCACAGATACGCAGTATTTT CASSSKGASTDTQYF TRBJ2-3 many TRBD1 TRBV7-2
TGCGCCAGCAGCTTGGTCCCGACAGGGGGCCGAGATGAGCAGTTCTTC CASSLVPTGGRDEQFF TRBJ2-1 many TRBD1 TRBV5-1
TGCGCCAGCAGTCTGAAGACAGGGGGAAATGAAAAACTGTTTTTT CASSLKTGGNEKLFF TRBJ1-4 few TRBD1 TRBV4-1
TGTGCCAGCGGGTCAGGGAATAGCAATCAGCCCCAGCATTTT CASGSGNSNQPQHF TRBJ1-5 many . TRBV12-3/TRBV12-4
TGCGCCAGCAGCCAAGTGATCTCTACTGGGCAGTACTTC CASSQVISTGQYF TRBJ2-7 many . TRBV4-3
TGCAGTGCTAGAGTTGGGGCGGGCCCAAGCTCACCCCTCCACTTT CSARVGAGPSSPLHF TRBJ1-6 few . TRBV20-1
TGTGCCAGCAGTTCCGAAATCTCTGGGGCCAACGTCCTGACTTTC CASSSEISGANVLTF TRBJ2-6 many . TRBV7-2
TGTACCAGCAGCGAGGGGGCTAGCACAGATACGCAGTATTTT CTSSEGASTDTQYF TRBJ2-3 . TRBD1 TRBV12-3/TRBV12-4
TGTGCCAGCAGTTTCTGGACAGGGGGGTCCTACGAGCAGTACTTC CASSFWTGGSYEQYF TRBJ2-7 many TRBD1 TRBV27
TGTGCCAGCAGCTTAGCGCTAGCTAGGGATACGCAGTATTTT CASSLALARDTQYF TRBJ2-3 few . TRBV7-2
TGCAGCGTTCGTCCCGGGACAGGGTCTGGGGCCAACGTCCTGACTTTC CSVRPGTGSGANVLTF TRBJ2-6 few TRBD1 TRBV29-1
TGCAGTGCTAGTGGGGGTGACACCTGGAGGACCTATGGCTACACCTTC CSASGGDTWRTYGYTF TRBJ1-2 . . TRBV20-1
TGTGCCAGCTCACCACCGGTATCCGGGGCCAACGTCCTGACTTTC CASSPPVSGANVLTF TRBJ2-6 many . TRBV18
TGCGCCAGCAGAGCGAACCCCTCGTTTACAGATACGCAGTATTTT CASRANPSFTDTQYF TRBJ2-3 few . TRBV5-1
TGCAGCGTTGAAGCCGGCGGGGCCAGGGGAGCTAATGAAAAACTGTTTTTT CSVEAGGARGANEKLFF TRBJ1-4 . . TRBV29-1
TGCAGCCCATGCGGCGGTCTTTCCTACGAGCAGTACTTC CSPCGGLSYEQYF TRBJ2-7 many . TRBV29-1
TGTGCCAGCAGCACCACGGGAGCCAGGCAGCCCCAGCATTTT CASSTTGARQPQHF TRBJ1-5 many . TRBV7-9
TGTGCCAGCGAGGGGGGCGCGGAGGAGACCCAGTACTTC CASEGGAEETQYF TRBJ2-5 once . TRBV28
TGTGCCAGCAGCTCATACACGGAAAAACTGTTTTTT CASSSYTEKLFF TRBJ1-4 few . TRBV7-6
TGTGCCAGCAGAGGAAGGGGGCACGCCACCGGGGAGCTGTTTTTT CASRGRGHATGELFF TRBJ2-2 few TRBD1 TRBV6-5
TGTGCCAGCAGCTTAGAAGTGGTGGCAGGGCCCCACGAGCAGTACTTC CASSLEVVAGPHEQYF TRBJ2-7 once . TRBV7-2
TGTGCCAGCAGTTACAGTGTGATGAACACTGAAGCTTTCTTT CASSYSVMNTEAFF TRBJ1-1 few . TRBV6-6
TGTGCCAGCAGTTATTTCGGACAAGTTCCTAACTATGGCTACACCTTC CASSYFGQVPNYGYTF TRBJ1-2 few . TRBV6-5
TGTGCCAGCAGTGAAGCTGAGGACAGGGACAATCAGCCCCAGCATTTT CASSEAEDRDNQPQHF TRBJ1-5 few TRBD1 TRBV2
TGTGCCAGCAGCTCCGGAGCGGGGGGGCTCTTCAATGAGCAGTTCTTC CASSSGAGGLFNEQFF TRBJ2-1 . TRBD2 TRBV7-8
TGTGCCAGCAGTCGTCCAGGTTTTTACAATGAGCAGTTCTTC CASSRPGFYNEQFF TRBJ2-1 many . TRBV6-5
TGTGCCAGCAGTGCACTTCCACTCCTAGCGCGGAGCACAGATACGCAGTATTTT CASSALPLLARSTDTQYF TRBJ2-3 many . TRBV25-1
TGTGCCAGCAGTTACCCAAAGAGTAGAGGGGGGAACTATGGCTACACCTTC CASSYPKSRGGNYGYTF TRBJ1-2 few . TRBV6-5
TGTGCCAGCAGCCGAGGACAGGAGAGTCTCACCAACTATGGCTACACCTTC CASSRGQESLTNYGYTF TRBJ1-2 few TRBD1 TRBV7-9
TGTGCCATCAGTGAGTCGGTAGACAGGCATAATCAGCCCCAGCATTTT CAISESVDRHNQPQHF TRBJ1-5 many . TRBV10-3
TGTGCCAGCAGTTTAATGGGGAATGGCTACACCTTC CASSLMGNGYTF TRBJ1-2 many . TRBV12-3/TRBV12-4
TGCAGTGCTCCCCAGGGAAGAGCTCCTGGAAACACCATATATTTT CSAPQGRAPGNTIYF TRBJ1-3 many . TRBV20-1
TGTGCCAGCAGTCCCTCGGGGGGGATAGCCACCTACGAGCAGTACTTC CASSPSGGIATYEQYF TRBJ2-7 . TRBD2 TRBV12-3/TRBV12-4
TGTGCCAGCAGCCCGAAGGGCACTGAAGCTTTCTTT CASSPKGTEAFF TRBJ1-1 few . TRBV7-3
TGTGCCAGCCGGACAGGGGACGGGGAAGGTCAGCCCCAGCATTTT CASRTGDGEGQPQHF TRBJ1-5 . TRBD1 TRBV6-5
TGCGCCAGCAGCCAAGTCGGAGCGGGGGAAGGAGAGACCCAGTACTTC CASSQVGAGEGETQYF TRBJ2-5 many TRBD2 TRBV4-1
TGCAGCGTTGCCCCAGGGGCCCAAGAGACCCAGTACTTC CSVAPGAQETQYF TRBJ2-5 . . TRBV29-1
TGTGCCAGCTCACCTCAGGGGGCCGTTTTGAACACTGAAGCTTTCTTT CASSPQGAVLNTEAFF TRBJ1-1 few TRBD1 TRBV18
TGTGCCGTGGGAGCGGGGGGACCGTCGGCGAGCACAGATACGCAGTATTTT CAVGAGGPSASTDTQYF TRBJ2-3 . TRBD2 TRBV13
TGTGCCAGAGAGGCGGGGTCGAGGACTAATGAAAAACTGTTTTTT CAREAGSRTNEKLFF TRBJ1-4 . . TRBV7-8
TGCGCCAGCAGCTTCCGGGACCTCGGGGAAAAACTGTTTTTT CASSFRDLGEKLFF TRBJ1-4 few . TRBV5-1
TGTGCCAGCAGCCCTCCCCGACTAGCGGGGGAAACCTACACCGGGGAGCTGTTTTTT CASSPPRLAGETYTGELFF TRBJ2-2 . TRBD2 TRBV3-1
TGTGCTAGTGGTTTGGTCCACAATGAGCAGTTCTTC CASGLVHNEQFF TRBJ2-1 . . TRBV12-5
TGTGCCAGCAGCTTAGGGGCAAACACCGGGGAGCTGTTTTTT CASSLGANTGELFF TRBJ2-2 many . TRBV7-9
TGTGCCAGCAGCGAGGGCGGGGGGGCAACCTACGAGCAGTACTTC CASSEGGGATYEQYF TRBJ2-7 medium-sized TRBD2 TRBV9
TGTGCCAGCAGTTTATCCGGGACAGTCTTGGAGACCCAGTACTTC CASSLSGTVLETQYF TRBJ2-5 few TRBD1 TRBV7-2
TGTGCCAGCAGAGGCGGGACTAGCGGATCCACAGATACGCAGTATTTT CASRGGTSGSTDTQYF TRBJ2-3 many TRBD2 TRBV6-2/TRBV6-3
TGTGCCGGTCGAGCGGGGGGATACACAGATACGCAGTATTTT CAGRAGGYTDTQYF TRBJ2-3 . TRBD2 TRBV2
TGTGCCACCGACGAAGGGTTGGGTCAGCCCCAGCATTTT CATDEGLGQPQHF TRBJ1-5 few . TRBV7-9